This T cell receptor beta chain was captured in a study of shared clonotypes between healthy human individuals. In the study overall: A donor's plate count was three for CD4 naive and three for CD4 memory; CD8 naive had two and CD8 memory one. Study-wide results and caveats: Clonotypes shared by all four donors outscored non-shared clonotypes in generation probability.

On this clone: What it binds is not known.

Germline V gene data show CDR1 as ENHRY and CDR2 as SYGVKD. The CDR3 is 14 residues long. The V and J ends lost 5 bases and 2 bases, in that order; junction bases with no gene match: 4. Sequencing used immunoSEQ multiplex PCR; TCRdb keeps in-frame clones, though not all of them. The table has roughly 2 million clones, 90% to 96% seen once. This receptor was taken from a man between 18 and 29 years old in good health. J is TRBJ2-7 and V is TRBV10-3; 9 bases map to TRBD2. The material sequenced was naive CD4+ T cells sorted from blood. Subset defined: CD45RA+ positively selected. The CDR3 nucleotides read TGTGCCATCAGTTTAGCGGGGGTCACCTACGAGCAGTACTTC. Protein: CAISLAGVTYEQYF.